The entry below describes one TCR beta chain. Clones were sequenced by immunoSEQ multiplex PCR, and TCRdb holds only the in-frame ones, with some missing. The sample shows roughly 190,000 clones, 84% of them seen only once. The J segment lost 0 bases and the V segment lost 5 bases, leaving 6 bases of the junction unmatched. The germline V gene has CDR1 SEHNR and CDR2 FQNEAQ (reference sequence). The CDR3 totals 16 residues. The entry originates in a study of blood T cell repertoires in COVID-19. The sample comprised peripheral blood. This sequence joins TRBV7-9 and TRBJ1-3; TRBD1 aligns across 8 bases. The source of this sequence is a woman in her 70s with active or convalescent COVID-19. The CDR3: CASSRRTGGSGNTIYF. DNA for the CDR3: TGTGCCAGCAGCAGGCGTACAGGGGGCTCTGGAAACACCATATATTTT. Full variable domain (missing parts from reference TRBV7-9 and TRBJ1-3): DTGVSQNPRHKITKRGQNVTFRCDPISEHNRLYWYRQTLGQGPEFLTYFQNEAQLEKSRLLSDRFSAERPKGSFSTLEIQRTEQGDSAMYLCASSRRTGGSGNTIYFGEGSWLTVV.